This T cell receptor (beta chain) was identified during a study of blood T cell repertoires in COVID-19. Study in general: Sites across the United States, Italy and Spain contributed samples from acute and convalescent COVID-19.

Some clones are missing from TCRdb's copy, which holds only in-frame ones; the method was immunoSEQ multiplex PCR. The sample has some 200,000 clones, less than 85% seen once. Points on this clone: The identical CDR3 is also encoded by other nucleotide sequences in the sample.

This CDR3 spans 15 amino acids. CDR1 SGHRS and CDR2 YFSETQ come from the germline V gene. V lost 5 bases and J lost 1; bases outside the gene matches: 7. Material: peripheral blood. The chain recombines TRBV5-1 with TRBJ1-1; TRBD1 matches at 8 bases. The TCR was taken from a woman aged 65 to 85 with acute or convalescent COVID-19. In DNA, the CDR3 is TGCGCCAGCAGTCTTGCAGGGACAGGGAACACTGAAGCTTTCTTT. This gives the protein CASSLAGTGNTEAFF. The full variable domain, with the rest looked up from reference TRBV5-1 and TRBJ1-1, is KAGVTQTPRYLIKTRGQQVTLSCSPISGHRSVSWYQQTPGQGLQFLFEYFSETQRNKGNFPGRFSGRQFSNSRSEMNVSTLELGDSALYLCASSLAGTGNTEAFFGQGTRLTVV.